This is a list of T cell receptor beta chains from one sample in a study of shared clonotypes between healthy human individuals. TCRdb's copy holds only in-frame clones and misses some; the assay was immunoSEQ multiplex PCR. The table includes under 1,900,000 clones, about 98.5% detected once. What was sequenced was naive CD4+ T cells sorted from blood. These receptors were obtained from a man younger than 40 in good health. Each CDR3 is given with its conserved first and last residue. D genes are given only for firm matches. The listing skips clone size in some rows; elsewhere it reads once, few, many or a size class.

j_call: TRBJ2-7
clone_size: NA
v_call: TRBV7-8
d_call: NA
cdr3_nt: TGTGCCAGCAGCGGGGGTCTCAGCTCCTACGAGCAGTACTTC
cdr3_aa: CASSGGLSSYEQYF

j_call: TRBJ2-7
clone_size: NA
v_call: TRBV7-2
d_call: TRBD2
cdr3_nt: TGTGCCAGCAGCCTAAGACTAGCGGGAGGTAACGAGCAGTACTTC
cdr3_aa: CASSLRLAGGNEQYF

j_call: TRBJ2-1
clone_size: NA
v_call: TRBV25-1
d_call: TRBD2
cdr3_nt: TGTGCCAGCATGCCGAGCGGGAGAGGGGGTGAGCAGTTCTTC
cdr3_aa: CASMPSGRGGEQFF

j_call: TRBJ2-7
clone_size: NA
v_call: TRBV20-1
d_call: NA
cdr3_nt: TGCAGTGCTAGGCGGGATAACGAGCAGTACTTC
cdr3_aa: CSARRDNEQYF

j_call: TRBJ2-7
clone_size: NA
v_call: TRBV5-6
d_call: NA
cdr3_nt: TGTGCCAGCAGTAGAGGGACCGCCGAGCAGTACTTC
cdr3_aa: CASSRGTAEQYF

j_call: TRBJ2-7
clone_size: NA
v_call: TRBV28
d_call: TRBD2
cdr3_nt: TGTGCCAGCACCGAAGCGGGAGGCCTCTCCTACGAGCAGTACTTC
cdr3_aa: CASTEAGGLSYEQYF

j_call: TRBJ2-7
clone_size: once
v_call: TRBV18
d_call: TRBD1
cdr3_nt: TGTGCCAGCTCACCGGGACAGGGGCTCGAGCAGTACTTC
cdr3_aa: CASSPGQGLEQYF

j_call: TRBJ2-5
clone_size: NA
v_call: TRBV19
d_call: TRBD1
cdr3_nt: TGTGCCAGTAGTTCCGGGACAGGGCGAACGACCCAGTACTTC
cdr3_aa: CASSSGTGRTTQYF

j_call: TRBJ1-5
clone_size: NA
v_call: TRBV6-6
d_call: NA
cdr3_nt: TGTGCCAGCAGCCAACTCCGGGGGACGATAAATCAGCCCCAGCATTTT
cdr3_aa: CASSQLRGTINQPQHF

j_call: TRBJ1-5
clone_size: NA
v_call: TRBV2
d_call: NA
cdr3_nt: TGTGCCAGCAGCCCTTCGGGGGTCGGACCCAGCCAGCCCCAGCATTTT
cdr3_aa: CASSPSGVGPSQPQHF

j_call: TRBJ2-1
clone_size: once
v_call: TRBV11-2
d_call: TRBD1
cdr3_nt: TGTGCCAGCAGCTTAAGGCAGGGGCAGGGGGCGAATGAGCAGTTCTTC
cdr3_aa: CASSLRQGQGANEQFF

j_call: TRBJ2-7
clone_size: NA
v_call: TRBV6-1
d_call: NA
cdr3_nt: TGTGCCAGCAGCTTAAGGGGGGACGGTGGCTACGAGCAGTACTTC
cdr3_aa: CASSLRGDGGYEQYF

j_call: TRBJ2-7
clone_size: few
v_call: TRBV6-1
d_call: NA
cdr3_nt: TGTGCCAGCAGTCCCCTGACTTCTTCCGAGCAGTACTTC
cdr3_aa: CASSPLTSSEQYF

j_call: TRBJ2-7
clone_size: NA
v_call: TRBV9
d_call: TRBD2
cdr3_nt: TGTGCCAGCAGCGTAGGAGCGGGAGGCCACTACGAGCAGTACTTC
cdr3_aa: CASSVGAGGHYEQYF

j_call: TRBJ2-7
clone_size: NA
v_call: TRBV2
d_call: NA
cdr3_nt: TGTGCCAGCAATGGGTTCGATGACCCCTCCTACGAGCAGTACTTC
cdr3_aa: CASNGFDDPSYEQYF

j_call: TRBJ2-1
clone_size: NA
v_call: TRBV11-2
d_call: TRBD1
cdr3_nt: TGTGCCAGCAGTTTGACAGGGGGCGGCTCCAATGAGCAGTTCTTC
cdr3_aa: CASSLTGGGSNEQFF

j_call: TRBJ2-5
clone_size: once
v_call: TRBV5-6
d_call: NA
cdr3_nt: TGTGCCAGCAGACTTGGGGGGTTCGGGACCCAGTACTTC
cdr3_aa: CASRLGGFGTQYF

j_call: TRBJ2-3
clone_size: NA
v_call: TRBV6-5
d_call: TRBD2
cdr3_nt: TGTGCCAGCAGTTACCTAGCGGGACGAGCAGATACGCAGTATTTT
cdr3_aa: CASSYLAGRADTQYF

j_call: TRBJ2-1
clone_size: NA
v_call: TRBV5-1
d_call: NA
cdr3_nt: TGCGCCAGCAGCCGAGGGGGGACACAAGGTCTCAATGAGCAGTTCTTC
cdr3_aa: CASSRGGTQGLNEQFF

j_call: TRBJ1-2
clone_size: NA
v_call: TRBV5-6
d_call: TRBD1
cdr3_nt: TGTGCCAGCAGCCCGGAGGACTTGACAGGGGACGGCTACACCTTC
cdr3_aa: CASSPEDLTGDGYTF

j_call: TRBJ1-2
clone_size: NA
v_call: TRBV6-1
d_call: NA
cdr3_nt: TGTGCCAGCAGTGAAGAAGGAGTGGGGATCTATGGCTACACCTTC
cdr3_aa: CASSEEGVGIYGYTF

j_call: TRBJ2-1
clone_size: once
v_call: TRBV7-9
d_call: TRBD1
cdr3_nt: TGTGCCACACACAACCCAACGGGACAGGGAGACAATGAGCAGTTCTTC
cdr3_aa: CATHNPTGQGDNEQFF

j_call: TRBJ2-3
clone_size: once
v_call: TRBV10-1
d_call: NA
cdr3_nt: TGCGCCAGCAGTGAGACAACAGGGACAGATACGCAGTATTTT
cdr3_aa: CASSETTGTDTQYF

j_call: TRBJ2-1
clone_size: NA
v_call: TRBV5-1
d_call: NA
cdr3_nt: TGCGCCAGCAGCTTGGGCGGACTTAACTACAATGAGCAGTTCTTC
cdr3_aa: CASSLGGLNYNEQFF

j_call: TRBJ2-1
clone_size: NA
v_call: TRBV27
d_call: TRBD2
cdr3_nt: TGTGCCAGCAGTTGGGACTATTTAATCAATGAGCAGTTCTTC
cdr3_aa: CASSWDYLINEQFF

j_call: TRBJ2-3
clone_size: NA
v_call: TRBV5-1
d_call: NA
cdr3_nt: TGCGCCAGCAGCCGGATACCCACAGATACGCAGTATTTT
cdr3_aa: CASSRIPTDTQYF

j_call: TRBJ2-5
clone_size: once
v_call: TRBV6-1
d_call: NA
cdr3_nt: TGTGCCAGCAGTGAAGGAATCCATGGGCAAGAGACCCAGTACTTC
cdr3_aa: CASSEGIHGQETQYF

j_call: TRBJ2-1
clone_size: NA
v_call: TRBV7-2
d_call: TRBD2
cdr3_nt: TGTGCCAGCACCAGGACTAGCGGGAGCTCCTACAATGAGCAGTTCTTC
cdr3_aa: CASTRTSGSSYNEQFF

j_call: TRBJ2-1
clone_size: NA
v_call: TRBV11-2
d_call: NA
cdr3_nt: TGTGCCAGCAGCTGGGAGAGGGATGGGGAGCAGTTCTTC
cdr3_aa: CASSWERDGEQFF

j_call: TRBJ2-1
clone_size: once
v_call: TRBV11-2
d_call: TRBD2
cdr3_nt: TGTGCCAGCAGCTCACGGCTAGCGGGTGCTTACAATGAGCAGTTCTTC
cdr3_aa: CASSSRLAGAYNEQFF

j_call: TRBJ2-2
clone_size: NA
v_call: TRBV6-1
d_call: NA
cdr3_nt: TGTGCCAGCAGTGAAGCGGGAGTGGTCACCGGGGAGCTGTTTTTT
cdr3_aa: CASSEAGVVTGELFF

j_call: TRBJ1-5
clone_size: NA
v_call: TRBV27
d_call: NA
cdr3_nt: TGTGCCAGCAGTGGCCAGGGACTCTGGGATCAGCCCCAGCATTTT
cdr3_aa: CASSGQGLWDQPQHF

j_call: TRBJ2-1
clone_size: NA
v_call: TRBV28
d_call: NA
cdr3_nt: TGTGCCAGCCAAATAAGGAATGAGCAGTTCTTC
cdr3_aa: CASQIRNEQFF

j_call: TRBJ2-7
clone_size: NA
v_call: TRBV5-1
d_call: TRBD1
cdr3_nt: TGCGCCAGCAGACCCCCGGGACAGGTCCACGAGCAGTACTTC
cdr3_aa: CASRPPGQVHEQYF

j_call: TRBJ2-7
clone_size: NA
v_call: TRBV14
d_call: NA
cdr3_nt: TGTGCCAGCAGCCAGGATTACGAGCAGTACTTC
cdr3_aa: CASSQDYEQYF

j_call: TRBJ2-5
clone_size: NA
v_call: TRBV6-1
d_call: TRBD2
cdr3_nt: TGTGCCAGCAGGAAAAGCGGGGAGGGAGAGACCCAGTACTTC
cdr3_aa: CASRKSGEGETQYF

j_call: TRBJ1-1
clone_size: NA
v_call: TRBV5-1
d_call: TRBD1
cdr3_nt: TGCGCCAGCAGCCCGGACAGGACGGACACTGAAGCTTTCTTT
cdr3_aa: CASSPDRTDTEAFF

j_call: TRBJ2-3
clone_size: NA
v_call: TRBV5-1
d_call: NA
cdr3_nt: TGCGCCAGCAGCCGGGACACTACGAGCACAGATACGCAGTATTTT
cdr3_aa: CASSRDTTSTDTQYF

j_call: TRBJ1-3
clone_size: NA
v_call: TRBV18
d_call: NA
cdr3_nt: TGTGCCAGCTCACCTCGGAGGGCGGGAAGCTCTGGAAACACCATATATTTT
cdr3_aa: CASSPRRAGSSGNTIYF

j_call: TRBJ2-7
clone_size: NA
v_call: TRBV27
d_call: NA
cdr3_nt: TGTGCCAGCTCACCGGGACTCGGTTACGAGCAGTACTTC
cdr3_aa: CASSPGLGYEQYF

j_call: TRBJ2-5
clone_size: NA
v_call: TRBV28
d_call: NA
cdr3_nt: TGTGCCAGCAGTTTACCGCTAGCTACCCAGTACTTC
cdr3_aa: CASSLPLATQYF

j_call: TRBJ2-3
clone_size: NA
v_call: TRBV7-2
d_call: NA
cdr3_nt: TGTGCCAGCAGCTTCCAGGGACCGCCAAGGGATACGCAGTATTTT
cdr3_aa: CASSFQGPPRDTQYF

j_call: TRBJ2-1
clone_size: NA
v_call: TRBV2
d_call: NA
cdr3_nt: TGTGCCAGCAGAGATCTACAGGGTTACAATGAGCAGTTCTTC
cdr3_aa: CASRDLQGYNEQFF

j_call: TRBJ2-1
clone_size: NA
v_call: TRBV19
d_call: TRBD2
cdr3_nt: TGTGCCAGTAGCGGGACTAGCGTCTACAATGAGCAGTTCTTC
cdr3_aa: CASSGTSVYNEQFF

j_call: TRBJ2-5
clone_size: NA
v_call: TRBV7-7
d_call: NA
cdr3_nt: TGTGCCAGCAGCCAAGACAGGGGAACGGGAGGGCTGGAGACCCAGTACTTC
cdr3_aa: CASSQDRGTGGLETQYF